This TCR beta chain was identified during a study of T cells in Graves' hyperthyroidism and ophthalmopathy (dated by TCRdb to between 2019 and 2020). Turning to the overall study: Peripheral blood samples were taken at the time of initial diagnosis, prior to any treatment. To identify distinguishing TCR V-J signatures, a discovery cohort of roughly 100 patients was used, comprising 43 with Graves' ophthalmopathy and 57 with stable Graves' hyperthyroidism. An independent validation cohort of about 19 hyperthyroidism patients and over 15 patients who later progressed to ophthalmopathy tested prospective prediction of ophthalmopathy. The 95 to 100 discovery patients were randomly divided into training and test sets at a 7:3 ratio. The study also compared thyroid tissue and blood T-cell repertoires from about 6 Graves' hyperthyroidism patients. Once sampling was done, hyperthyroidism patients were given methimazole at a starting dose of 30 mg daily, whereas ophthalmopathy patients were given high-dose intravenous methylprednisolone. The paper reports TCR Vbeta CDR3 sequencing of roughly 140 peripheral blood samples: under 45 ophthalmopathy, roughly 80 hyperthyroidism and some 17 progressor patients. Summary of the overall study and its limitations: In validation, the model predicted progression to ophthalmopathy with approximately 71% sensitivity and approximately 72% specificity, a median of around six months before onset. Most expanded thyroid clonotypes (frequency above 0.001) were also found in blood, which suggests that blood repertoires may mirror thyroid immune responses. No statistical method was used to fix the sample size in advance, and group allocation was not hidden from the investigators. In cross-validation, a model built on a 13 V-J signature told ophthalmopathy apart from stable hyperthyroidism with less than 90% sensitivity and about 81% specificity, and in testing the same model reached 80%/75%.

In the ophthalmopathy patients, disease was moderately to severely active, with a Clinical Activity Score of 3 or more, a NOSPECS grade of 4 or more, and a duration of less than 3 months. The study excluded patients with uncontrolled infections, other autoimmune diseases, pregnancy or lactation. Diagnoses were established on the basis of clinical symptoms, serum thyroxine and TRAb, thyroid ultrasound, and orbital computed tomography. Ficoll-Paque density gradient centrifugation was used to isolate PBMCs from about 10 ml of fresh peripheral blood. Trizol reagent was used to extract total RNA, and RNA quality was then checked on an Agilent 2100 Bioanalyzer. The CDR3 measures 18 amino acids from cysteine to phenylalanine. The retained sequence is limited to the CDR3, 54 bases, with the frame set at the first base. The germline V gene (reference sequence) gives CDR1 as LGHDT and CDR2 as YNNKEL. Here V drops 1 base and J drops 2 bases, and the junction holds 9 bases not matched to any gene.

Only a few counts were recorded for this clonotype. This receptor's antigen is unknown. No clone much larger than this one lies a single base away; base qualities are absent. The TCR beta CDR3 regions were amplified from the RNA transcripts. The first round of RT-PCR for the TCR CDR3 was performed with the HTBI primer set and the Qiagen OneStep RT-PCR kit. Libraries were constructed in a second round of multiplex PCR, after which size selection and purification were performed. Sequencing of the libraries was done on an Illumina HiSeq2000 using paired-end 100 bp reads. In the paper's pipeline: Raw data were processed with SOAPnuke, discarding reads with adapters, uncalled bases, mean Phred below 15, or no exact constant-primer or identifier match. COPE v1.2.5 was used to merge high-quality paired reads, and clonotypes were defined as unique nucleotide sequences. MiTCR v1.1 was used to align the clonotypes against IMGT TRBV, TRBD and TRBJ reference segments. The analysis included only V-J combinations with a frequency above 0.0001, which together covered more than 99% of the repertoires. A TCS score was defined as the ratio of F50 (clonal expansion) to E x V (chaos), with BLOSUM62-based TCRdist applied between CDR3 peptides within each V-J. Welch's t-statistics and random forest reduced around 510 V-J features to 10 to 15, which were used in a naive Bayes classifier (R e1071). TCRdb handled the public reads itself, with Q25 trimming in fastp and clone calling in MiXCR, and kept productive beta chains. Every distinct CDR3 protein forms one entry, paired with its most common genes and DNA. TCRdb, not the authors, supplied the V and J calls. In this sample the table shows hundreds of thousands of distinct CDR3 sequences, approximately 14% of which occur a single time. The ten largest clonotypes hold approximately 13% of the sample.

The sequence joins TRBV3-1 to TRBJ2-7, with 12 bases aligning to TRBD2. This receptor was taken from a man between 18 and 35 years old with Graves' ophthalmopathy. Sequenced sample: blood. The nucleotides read TGTGCCAGCAGCCAAGTTCCTAGCGGGAGGGCTCCCACCTACGAGCAGTACTTC. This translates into CASSQVPSGRAPTYEQYF.